This T cell receptor (beta chain) is drawn from a study of Tregs in tolerant kidney transplant recipients. Study as a whole: Antibodies separated recipient from donor cells. General study results and limits: No direct test of biological reproducibility was done here.

Germline trimming cut 1 base from V and 4 bases from J; bases unmatched to any gene: 6. This CDR3 is built from 16 residues. Per germline, CDR1 SGHTA and CDR2 FQGNSA. The data were produced by immunoSEQ multiplex PCR, yet TCRdb's version contains in-frame clones alone and is incomplete. The table shows more than 25,000 clones, with 65% to 85% occurring only once. In the case of this clone: Its cognate antigen is unknown.

The clonotype comes from a human donor in good health. The chain carries TRBV7-2 and TRBJ2-1; 8 positions agree with TRBD2. The sequencing input was Tregs from blood cultured with allogeneic cells. CDR3 in DNA: TGTGCCAGCAGCTTAGTCGTACTAGCGGCTTACAATGAGCAGTTCTTC. Its protein is CASSLVVLAAYNEQFF.